The TCR beta chain described here comes from a study of cytotoxic CD8 clonotypes in ibrutinib-treated CLL. Study context: Following treatment for a median 12 months, range 6 to 36, response samples were then taken. Study findings and constraints: Sampling schedules were unmatched across sustained-remission and progressing patients.

Germline assignment: CDR1 MNHEY and CDR2 SMNVEV (reference sequence). Deletions cut 5 bases from V and 13 bases from J, with 15 bases between. CDR3 size: 13 residues. This clone was found a few times. The antigen is undetermined. Repertoires were generated with immunoSEQ multiplex PCR, while TCRdb's copy carries only in-frame clones and drops some. This table has around 330,000 clones, roughly 67% appearing once. The TCR was taken from a human donor with chronic lymphocytic leukemia. V gene TRBV27 combines with J gene TRBJ1-6; D gene unclear. Here the sequenced sample was PBMCs, taken after 36 months of ibrutinib treatment. This CDR3 is CASSTSLAAPLHF. The CDR3 bases are TGTGCCAGCAGTACCTCTCTCGCCGCCCCCCTCCACTTT.